These 10 T cell receptor beta chains originate from one sample sequenced in a study of beta chain features in type 1 diabetes. Every isolated RNA sample was fully reverse transcribed, so sequencing captured expressed TCRB transcripts. Clones were sequenced by immunoSEQ multiplex PCR, and TCRdb holds only the in-frame ones, with some missing. The table lists about 40,000 clones, roughly 50% of them singletons. Sequencing was carried out using central memory CD4+ T cells from blood. The receptors stem from a woman aged 18-29 years in good health.

This clone has a handful of counts. V and J are TRBV7-2 and TRBJ1-6; 7 nucleotides align to TRBD1. The J segment lost 8 bases and the V segment lost 1 base, leaving 2 bases of the junction unmatched. This CDR3 spans 14 amino acids. CDR1 and CDR2 from the germline V gene are SGHTA and FQGNSA. The chain's CDR3 is CASSLEGADSPLHF. The DNA of the CDR3 is TGTGCCAGCAGCTTAGAGGGGGCTGATTCACCCCTCCACTTT.

The sample holds a few counts of this clone. The chain is built from TRBV12-5 and TRBJ2-1, with a weak D call TRBD1 (5 bases). Germline V gene data show CDR1 as LGHNT and CDR2 as FRNRAP. With 1 base removed from V and 6 bases from J, the gap between germline ends came to 10 bases. This CDR3 contains 14 residues. The CDR3 reads CASGLGRGSNEQFF. The CDR3 nucleotides read TGTGCTAGTGGTTTGGGTAGGGGTTCCAATGAGCAGTTCTTC.

The chain links TRBV6-1 to TRBJ2-4; a weak D match, TRBD2 (6 bases). The CDR3 loop spans 13 amino acids. Germline loops: CDR1 MNHNS, CDR2 SASEGT. The V gene lost 5 bases and the J gene lost 7 bases, with 12 bases spanning the gap. DNA of the CDR3: TGTGCCAGCAGTCTGCGGGGCGGTAACATTCAGTACTTC. As protein: CASSLRGGNIQYF.

This clone showed up many times. V gene TRBV6-5 combines with J gene TRBJ2-5; D possibly corresponds to TRBD1 (7 bases). The CDR3 has 14 amino acids. V lost 6 bases to trimming and J lost 5 bases, with 16 bases between them. CDR1 MNHEY and CDR2 SVGAGI come from the germline V gene. The chain's CDR3 is CASRATGRGETQYF. CDR3 sequence (DNA): TGTGCCAGCAGGGCGACAGGGCGGGGCGAGACCCAGTACTTC.

This chain uses TRBV13 with TRBJ2-1; TRBD1 might be the D (6 bases). The germline gives CDR1 PRHDT, CDR2 FYEKMQ (reference sequence). The CDR3 covers 15 residues. Trimming shortened V by 1 base and J by 5 bases, and 12 bases separated the two germline ends. For the CDR3, the DNA is TGTGCCAGCAGCTTAGTGGGGCAGGGGAACAATGAGCAGTTCTTC. Translating gives CASSLVGQGNNEQFF.

This clone has more than one count but fewer than ten. This chain joins TRBV5-6 and TRBJ2-1; D is possibly TRBD1 (6 bases). Germline V gene data show CDR1 as SGHDT and CDR2 as YYEEEE. Trimming removed 3 bases at V and 0 bases at J, with 10 bases between. The CDR3 runs 15 residues. CDR3: CASSSGQRSYNEQFF. The CDR3 region has the DNA TGTGCCAGCAGCTCAGGACAGCGCTCCTACAATGAGCAGTTCTTC. Drawing the rest from reference TRBV5-6 and TRBJ2-1, the complete variable domain is DAGVTQSPTHLIKTRGQQVTLRCSPKSGHDTVSWYQQALGQGPQFIFQYYEEEERQRGNFPDRFSGHQFPNYSSELNVNALLLGDSALYLCASSSGQRSYNEQFFGPGTRLTVL.

The V gene is TRBV13, the J gene TRBJ1-3; 8 bases agree with TRBD1. V trimming: 6 bases; J trimming: 6 bases; junction bases outside the gene matches: 13. The germline CDR1 and CDR2 sequences are PRHDT and FYEKMQ (reference sequence). The CDR3 runs 16 residues. The DNA of the CDR3 is TGTGCCAGCAGGGCCTGGGCGGACAGGGCGACAAACACCATATATTTT. It codes for CASRAWADRATNTIYF.

The chain recombines TRBV4-2 with TRBJ2-7; TRBD1 agrees at 12 bases. The V and J ends lost 4 bases and 7 bases, in that order; junction bases with no gene match: 14. Germline V gives CDR1 LGHNA, CDR2 YNFKEQ. The CDR3 runs to 17 residues. The CDR3 nucleotides are TGTGCCAGCAGCCCTCAACCGGGACAGGGGGCCCAGGGTGAGCAGTACTTC. This sequence encodes CASSPQPGQGAQGEQYF.

The rearrangement links TRBV29-1 to TRBJ1-2; D possibly corresponds to TRBD1 (5 bases). The V gene lost 3 bases and the J gene lost 4 bases, with 12 bases spanning the gap. The germline CDR1 and CDR2 sequences are SQVTM and ANQGSEA. This CDR3 is 13 amino acids long. This CDR3 reads CSVERDSSYGYTF. The CDR3 DNA is TGCAGCGTTGAGAGAGACAGCAGCTATGGCTACACCTTC. Full variable domain (rest looked up from reference TRBV29-1 and TRBJ1-2): SAVISQKPSRDICQRGTSLTIQCQVDSQVTMMFWYRQQPGQSLTLIATANQGSEATYESGFVIDKFPISRPNLTFSTLTVSNMSPEDSSIYLCSVERDSSYGYTFGSGTRLTVV.

This chain joins TRBV18 and TRBJ2-7; 8 bases are shared with TRBD2. The CDR3 runs to 15 residues. Germline values: CDR1 KGHSH, CDR2 LQKENI. With V trimmed by 4 bases and J by 6 bases, 11 bases remained unmatched. DNA for the CDR3: TGTGCCAGCTCACTCTCGGGAGCGGGAGAGGGCGAGCAGTACTTC. Protein product: CASSLSGAGEGEQYF.